This TCR beta chain was retrieved from a study of T-cell reconstitution after alpha-beta-depleted transplantation in children. Findings of the study overall: Some patients owed their high day-60 TCRbeta diversity to surviving recipient T cells and thymic progenitors. One year after transplant, T-cell counts and diversity came mostly from newly produced T cells. Several hundred expanded graft clones reportedly gave rise to the alpha-beta T cells present about two months after transplant.

The authors prepared the TCRbeta library with unique molecular identifiers. TCRdb re-called the PCR reads with MiXCR, one entry per CDR3 protein. The sample records approximately 520,000 distinct CDR3 sequences, about 10% being singletons. The CDR3 runs 15 residues. Per the germline V gene, CDR1 is SGHDT and CDR2 is YYEEEE. Trimming pared 4 bases from V and 3 bases from J, leaving 17 bases between. A word on this clonotype: The antigen is not known.

The sample was PBMCs, mostly from graft donor cells, taken 180 days after TCRalphabeta/CD19-depleted stem cell transplant. The V call is TRBV5-6, the J call TRBJ2-7; D tentatively fits TRBD1 or TRBD2 (5 bases each). This receptor was taken from a female patient aged 2-9 years who had a stem cell transplant for aplastic anemia, so the T cells may come from the graft donor. This CDR3 reads CASSPVRDHHYEQYF. DNA for the CDR3: TGTGCCAGCAGCCCCGTCCGGGACCATCACTACGAGCAGTACTTC.